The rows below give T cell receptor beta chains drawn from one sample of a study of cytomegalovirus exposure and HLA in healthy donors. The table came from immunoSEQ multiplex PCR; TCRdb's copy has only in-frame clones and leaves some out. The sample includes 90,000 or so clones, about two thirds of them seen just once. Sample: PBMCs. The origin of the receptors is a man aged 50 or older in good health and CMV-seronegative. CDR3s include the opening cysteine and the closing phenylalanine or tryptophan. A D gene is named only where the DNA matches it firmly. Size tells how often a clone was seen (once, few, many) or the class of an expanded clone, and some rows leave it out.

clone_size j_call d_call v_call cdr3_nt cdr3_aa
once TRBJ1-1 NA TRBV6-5 TGTGCCAGCAGTTACTCGACAGCGAACACTGAAGCTTTCTTT CASSYSTANTEAFF
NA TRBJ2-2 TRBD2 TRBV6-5 TGTGCCAGCAGACCGGGGGGAGAGTACACCGGGGAGCTGTTTTTT CASRPGGEYTGELFF
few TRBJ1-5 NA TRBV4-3 TGCGCCAGCAGCCAAGCGGTAAATCAGCCCCAGCATTTT CASSQAVNQPQHF
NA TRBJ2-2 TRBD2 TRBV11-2 TGTGCCAGCAGACCGACTAGCGGGAGACGGAACACCGGGGAGCTGTTTTTT CASRPTSGRRNTGELFF
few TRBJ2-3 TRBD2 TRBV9 TGTGCCAGCAGCGCCCAACTAGCGGGATGGGATACGCAGTATTTT CASSAQLAGWDTQYF
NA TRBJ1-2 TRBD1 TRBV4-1 TGCGCCAGCAGAAATGACAGGGGGTCATATGGCTACACCTTC CASRNDRGSYGYTF
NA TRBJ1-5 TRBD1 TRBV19 TGTGCCGCCCGCCGGAGGGACAGGACTGATCAGCCCCAGCATTTT CAARRRDRTDQPQHF
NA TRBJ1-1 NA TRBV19 TGTGCCAGTAGTATCCGGGCCACACTAGCTGAAGCTTTCTTT CASSIRATLAEAFF
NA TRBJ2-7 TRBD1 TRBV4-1 TGCGCCAGCAGCCAATATGGACAGGGGCCGTACGAGCAGTACTTC CASSQYGQGPYEQYF
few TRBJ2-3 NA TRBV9 TGTGCCAGCAGCGTAGTGGGCAGGGGCCTCACGGATACGCAGTATTTT CASSVVGRGLTDTQYF
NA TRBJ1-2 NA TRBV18 TGTGCCAGCTCACCGGAGGTGTACGGGTTCGGCTACACCTTC CASSPEVYGFGYTF
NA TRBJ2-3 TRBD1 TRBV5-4 TGTGCCAGCAGCTCGAGACAGGGGCCGTCCACAGATACGCAGTATTTT CASSSRQGPSTDTQYF
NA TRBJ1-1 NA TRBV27 TGTGCCAGCAGTTTTGTAAGAGGAGCTGAAGCTTTCTTT CASSFVRGAEAFF
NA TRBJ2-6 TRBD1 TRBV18 TGTGCCAGCTCACCACCGGGACAGGGGGCCTCTGGGGCCAACGTCCTGACTTTC CASSPPGQGASGANVLTF
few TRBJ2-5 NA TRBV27 TGTGCCAGCAGTTTTACCGGAGACCAAGAGACCCAGTACTTC CASSFTGDQETQYF
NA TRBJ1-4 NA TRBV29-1 TGCAGCGTTGAAGATCGGGAAACTAATGAAAAACTGTTTTTT CSVEDRETNEKLFF
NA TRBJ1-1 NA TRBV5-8 TGTGCCAGCAGCTTGGAATACACTAGAGCTTTCTTT CASSLEYTRAFF
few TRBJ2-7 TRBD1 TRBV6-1 TGTGCCAGTGGCCGGGACAGGGTGCGCGAGCAGTACTTC CASGRDRVREQYF
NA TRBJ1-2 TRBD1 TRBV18 TGTGCCAGCTCGGACGGACAGGGACGGAACTATGGCTACACCTTC CASSDGQGRNYGYTF
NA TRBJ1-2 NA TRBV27 TGTGCCAGCAGTTCTCGACAGGACTATGGCTACACCTTC CASSSRQDYGYTF
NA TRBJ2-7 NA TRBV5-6 TGTGCCAGCAGCTTAGACAGGTCTTTCTACGAGCAGTACTTC CASSLDRSFYEQYF
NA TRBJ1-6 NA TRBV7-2 TGTGCCAGCAGCTTAGCTGGGAGTCAAGATTCACCCCTCCACTTT CASSLAGSQDSPLHF
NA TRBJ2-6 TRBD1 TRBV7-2 TGTGCCAGCAGCTCGCAGGGGGCAGGGGCCAACGTCCTGACTTTC CASSSQGAGANVLTF
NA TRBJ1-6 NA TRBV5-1 TGCGCCAGCAGCTTGCTGCGAGAGAATTCACCCCTCCACTTT CASSLLRENSPLHF
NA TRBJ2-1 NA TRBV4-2 TGTGCCAGCAGCAACGGGAGTCCCGGGTACAATGAGCAGTTCTTC CASSNGSPGYNEQFF
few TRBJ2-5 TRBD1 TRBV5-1 TGCGCCAGCAGCAGCACGGGACAGGGGGCAGGAGAGACCCAGTACTTC CASSSTGQGAGETQYF